The 32 T cell receptor beta chains presented below share a single source sample, sequenced in a study of T cell changes during pregnancy in multiple sclerosis. Using immunoSEQ multiplex PCR, the repertoire was profiled, and TCRdb retains in-frame clones only, with some absent. Of some 90,000 clones in the sample, 80% to 95% are singletons; the top ten hold less than 2%. The sequenced sample was peripheral blood, obtained in the first trimester of pregnancy. Receptor source: a female donor with multiple sclerosis, enrolled in a pregnancy study.

This clone was observed once. The V gene is TRBV6-1, the J gene TRBJ2-7; 10 bases fit TRBD1. This CDR3 is 16 amino acids long. Germline V gene data show CDR1 as MNHNS and CDR2 as SASEGT. The junction had 6 bases not matched to a gene; V was cut back by 4 bases and J by 0 bases. The CDR3 DNA reads as TGTGCCAGCAGTGGCGACAGGGGGCTTATCTCCTACGAGCAGTACTTC. Translating it yields CASSGDRGLISYEQYF.

The rearrangement uses TRBV29-1 and TRBJ1-2; tentatively, D is TRBD1 (6 bases). CDR3 length: 14 amino acids. V lost 0 bases and J 7 bases, leaving 15 bases between the germline ends. Germline V gene sequence: CDR1 SQVTM, CDR2 ANQGSEA. The CDR3 DNA is TGCAGCGTTGAAGAAAAGTCACAGGGAGTTGGCTACACCTTC. Amino acids: CSVEEKSQGVGYTF.

This chain connects TRBV11-2 to TRBJ2-1; tentatively, D is TRBD2 (6 bases). V was pared by 4 bases and J by 1 base, with 20 bases between. The CDR3 has 18 residues. The germline gives CDR1 SGHAT, CDR2 FQNNGV. The CDR3 region has the DNA TGTGCCAGCAGCTCCCGGCGGGACCCGAGGGGTTCCTACAATGAGCAGTTCTTC. Protein: CASSSRRDPRGSYNEQFF.

The chain combines TRBV19 with TRBJ2-5; D is possibly TRBD1 (5 bases). V gave up 5 bases and J gave up 3 bases, with 10 bases separating them. CDR1 and CDR2 (germline): LNHDA, SQIVND (reference sequence). The CDR3 covers 13 residues. The CDR3: CASSFPGKETQYF. In DNA form, the CDR3 reads TGTGCCAGTAGTTTCCCAGGGAAAGAGACCCAGTACTTC.

The V and J genes are TRBV19 and TRBJ2-1, with TRBD2 matching 10 bases. CDR1 and CDR2 (germline): LNHDA, SQIVND (reference sequence). This CDR3 comprises 14 residues. J lost 5 bases, V lost 8 bases, and 6 bases had no gene match. The CDR3 protein is CASGGLALDNEQFF. CDR3 DNA sequence: TGTGCCAGTGGGGGACTAGCGCTTGACAATGAGCAGTTCTTC. Full variable domain (missing parts from reference TRBV19 and TRBJ2-1): DGGITQSPKYLFRKEGQNVTLSCEQNLNHDAMYWYRQDPGQGLRLIYYSQIVNDFQKGDIAEGYSVSREKKESFPLTVTSAQKNPTAFYLCASGGLALDNEQFFGPGTRLTVL.

This clone was observed once. The chain recombines TRBV19 with TRBJ1-1; maybe TRBD1 (6 bases). The CDR3 covers 13 residues. Germline CDR1 reads LNHDA; CDR2 reads SQIVND (reference sequence). The V end lost 6 bases, the J end lost 1 base, and 9 bases lay between the germline ends. The CDR3 region is CASSDRKNTEAFF. The CDR3 bases are TGTGCCAGTAGCGACAGGAAGAACACTGAAGCTTTCTTT.

The V gene is TRBV5-1, the J gene TRBJ2-7; D gene unclear. The CDR3 length is 13 residues. V was pared by 2 bases and J by 5 bases, with 11 bases between. The germline CDR1 and CDR2 sequences are SGHRS and YFSETQ. The CDR3 DNA follows: TGCGCCAGCAGCTTTCTCACAACTAACGAGCAGTACTTC. Its translation: CASSFLTTNEQYF.

The chain has TRBV5-1 and TRBJ2-1, with D perhaps TRBD2 (6 bases). Trimming cost V 2 bases and J 8 bases, with 17 bases left between them. Germline lookup yields CDR1 SGHRS and CDR2 YFSETQ. This CDR3 has 15 amino acids. CDR3 protein: CASSLSGGIGDEQFF. The CDR3 nucleotides are TGCGCCAGCAGCTTATCCGGAGGGATAGGGGATGAGCAGTTCTTC. Full variable domain (outside the CDR3, taken from reference TRBV5-1 and TRBJ2-1): KAGVTQTPRYLIKTRGQQVTLSCSPISGHRSVSWYQQTPGQGLQFLFEYFSETQRNKGNFPGRFSGRQFSNSRSEMNVSTLELGDSALYLCASSLSGGIGDEQFFGPGTRLTVL.

The chain couples TRBV30 to TRBJ1-3; D remains ambiguous. CDR3 length: 13 amino acids. Germline CDR1 and CDR2: GTSNPN and SVGIG (reference sequence). V gave up 2 bases and J gave up 1 base, with 6 bases separating them. The CDR3 DNA reads TGTGCCTGGAGTAGTACTTCTGGAAACACCATATATTTT. This codes for CAWSSTSGNTIYF.

With regard to this clone: The identical CDR3 is also encoded by other nucleotide sequences in the sample. This chain joins TRBV18 and TRBJ1-1, with D perhaps matching TRBD1 (6 bases). CDR1 is KGHSH, CDR2 LQKENI, per germline. The CDR3 runs 14 residues. V lost 2 bases to trimming and J lost 1 base, with 8 bases between them. CDR3 region: CASSPTQGNTEAFF. CDR3 coding DNA: TGTGCCAGCTCACCAACACAGGGGAACACTGAAGCTTTCTTT.

This chain connects TRBV10-3 to TRBJ1-2, with 9 positions matching TRBD1. This CDR3 contains 15 residues. The germline V gene encodes CDR1 ENHRY and CDR2 SYGVKD. Trimming cost V 6 bases and J 7 bases; bases outside gene matches: 12. This chain's CDR3 is CAIRREEQGALGYTF. In DNA form, the CDR3 reads TGTGCCATCAGGAGGGAGGAACAGGGGGCGCTTGGCTACACCTTC.

The rearrangement uses TRBV10-3 and TRBJ1-4; 9 bases align to TRBD1. J was trimmed by 7 bases and V by 0 bases; bases with no gene match: 6. Germline lookup yields CDR1 ENHRY and CDR2 SYGVKD. This CDR3 has 16 residues. CDR3 in amino acids: CAISESTGGVSEKLFF. The DNA for the CDR3 is TGTGCCATCAGTGAGTCGACAGGGGGAGTGTCTGAAAAACTGTTTTTT.

This rearrangement joins TRBV28 to TRBJ2-5; 9 bases match TRBD1. The CDR3 loop spans 16 amino acids. The germline V gene encodes CDR1 MDHEN and CDR2 SYDVKM. J gave up 5 bases and V 2 bases, and 9 bases lay outside the gene matches. The CDR3 coding sequence is TGTGCCAGCAGTTTAAGGGACAGGGTGTCGAGGGAGACCCAGTACTTC. Protein: CASSLRDRVSRETQYF.

This chain links TRBV15 with TRBJ2-6; 10 bases fit TRBD1. V was clipped by 8 bases and J by 0 bases; unmatched bases: 4. In germline, CDR1 is LNHNV, CDR2 YYDKDF (reference sequence). The length of the CDR3 is 16 residues. The CDR3 DNA reads as TGTGCCACCGGGGGGACAGGGGCCTCTGGGGCCAACGTCCTGACTTTC. This gives the protein CATGGTGASGANVLTF.

The gene calls are TRBV2 and TRBJ2-5; D ambiguous. V was pared by 7 bases and J by 1 base, with 7 bases between. This CDR3 comprises 12 residues. CDR1 SNHLY and CDR2 FYNNEI come from the germline V gene. The CDR3 bases are TGTGCCAGCACCCCAATCCAAGAGACCCAGTACTTC. It specifies CASTPIQETQYF.

This chain joins TRBV7-2 and TRBJ1-2; D is possibly TRBD1 (6 bases). The germline V gene encodes CDR1 SGHTA and CDR2 FQGNSA. The CDR3 has 14 amino acids. V was clipped by 1 base and J by 11 bases, with 17 bases between them. CDR3: CASSLGQGSRPYTF. CDR3 bases: TGTGCCAGCAGCTTAGGCCAGGGGTCACGGCCTTACACCTTC. The full variable domain, its missing parts supplied by reference TRBV7-2 and TRBJ1-2, is GAGVSQSPSNKVTEKGKDVELRCDPISGHTALYWYRQSLGQGLEFLIYFQGNSAPDKSGLPSDRFSAERTGGSVSTLTIQRTQQEDSAVYLCASSLGQGSRPYTFGSGTRLTVV.

The chain couples TRBV9 to TRBJ1-3; no reliable D call. With 0 bases removed from V and 0 bases from J, the gap between germline ends came to 13 bases. Germline CDR1 SGDLS, CDR2 YYNGEE. This CDR3 region has 17 residues. This CDR3 is CASSVEELDFSGNTIYF. CDR3 DNA sequence: TGTGCCAGCAGCGTAGAGGAATTGGACTTCTCTGGAAACACCATATATTTT.

V usage is TRBV30 and J usage is TRBJ1-3; 8 bases agree with TRBD1. V lost 8 bases to trimming and J lost 1 base; unmatched junction nucleotides: 4. Germline V gene data show CDR1 as GTSNPN and CDR2 as SVGIG (reference sequence). The CDR3 totals 13 residues. The CDR3: CALNRGSGNTIYF. DNA of the CDR3: TGTGCCCTTAACAGGGGGTCTGGAAACACCATATATTTT.

This chain connects TRBV18 to TRBJ2-7; D gene ambiguous. CDR1 and CDR2 from the germline V gene are KGHSH and LQKENI. Between the trimmed V and J ends, which lost 8 bases and 6 bases, there was a span of 5 bases. The CDR3 has 9 amino acids. The CDR3 region is CASIGEQYF. The CDR3 DNA reads as TGTGCCAGCATCGGCGAGCAGTACTTC.

The chain employs TRBV6-6 and TRBJ1-4, with unresolved D. With 2 bases removed from V and 0 bases from J, the gap between germline ends came to 7 bases. Germline V gene sequence: CDR1 MNHNY, CDR2 SVGAGI (reference sequence). The CDR3 is 15 amino acids. CDR3 loop: CASSYDSTTNEKLFF. CDR3 DNA: TGTGCCAGCAGTTACGACTCCACAACTAATGAAAAACTGTTTTTT.

V usage is TRBV19 and J usage is TRBJ1-2; TRBD1 is a possible D gene (6 bases). This CDR3 contains 14 residues. V lost 4 bases and J 0 bases, leaving 9 bases between the germline ends. CDR1 is LNHDA, CDR2 SQIVND, per germline (reference sequence). The CDR3 DNA reads as TGTGCCAGTAGTAGGGACAATACTAACTATGGCTACACCTTC. This encodes CASSRDNTNYGYTF.

As concerns this clone: At one boundary the junction diverges from the germline segment, which might be a read error. The chain is built from TRBV18 and TRBJ1-2; 7 nucleotides match TRBD1. Germline lookup yields CDR1 KGHSH and CDR2 LQKENI. The CDR3 runs to 18 residues. CDR3 loop: CASSPLNNPGTAVNGYTF. CDR3 sequence (DNA): TGTGCCAGCTCCCCACTGAACAACCCCGGGACAGCGGTAAATGGCTACACCTTC.

V and J are TRBV2 and TRBJ2-5; D perhaps matches TRBD1 (7 bases). Trimming took 6 bases from V and 4 from J, leaving 18 bases between them. The germline gives CDR1 SNHLY, CDR2 FYNNEI. The CDR3 extends over 15 amino acids. CDR3 residues: CASSDHRGGTETQYF. The CDR3 nucleotides read TGTGCCAGCAGCGATCACAGGGGAGGCACAGAGACCCAGTACTTC.

This rearrangement joins TRBV9 to TRBJ2-2, with a weak D call TRBD1 (6 bases). CDR1 and CDR2 from the germline V gene are SGDLS and YYNGEE. V dropped 0 bases and J dropped 6 bases, with 24 bases sitting between them. The CDR3 covers 19 residues. CDR3 DNA sequence: TGTGCCAGCAGCGTAGCTCTACAGGGTCGGTACGGCGAGTCCGGGGAGCTGTTTTTT. Translation gives CASSVALQGRYGESGELFF.

This chain uses TRBV19 with TRBJ1-5, with D possibly being TRBD1 (6 bases). CDR1 LNHDA and CDR2 SQIVND come from the germline V gene (reference sequence). V was clipped by 9 bases and J by 0 bases, with 9 bases between them. This CDR3 is 13 amino acids long. CDR3 bases: TGTGCCAGCTGGGACATTAGCAATCAGCCCCAGCATTTT. Its protein product is CASWDISNQPQHF.

The chain combines TRBV25-1 with TRBJ2-7, with 12 bases aligning to TRBD2. CDR3 length: 14 residues. V trimming: 4 bases; J trimming: 4 bases; junction bases outside the gene matches: 2. Per the germline V gene, CDR1 is MGHDK and CDR2 is SYGVNS. The CDR3 DNA reads as TGTGCCAGCAGTGTGACTAGCGGGAGATACGAGCAGTACTTC. This codes for CASSVTSGRYEQYF.

The chain recombines TRBV7-2 with TRBJ2-1; 16 nucleotides match TRBD2. This CDR3 contains 17 residues. The V gene's germline CDR1 is SGHTA and CDR2 FQGNSA. V shed 5 bases, J shed 9 bases, and the junction held 10 bases outside the gene matches. CDR3 sequence (DNA): TGTGCCAGCAGCCCGGGACTAGCGGGAGGGTGGGTTCCTGAGCAGTTCTTC. Protein sequence: CASSPGLAGGWVPEQFF.

The chain carries TRBV27 and TRBJ1-1; D unresolved. The CDR3 contains 13 residues. V was trimmed by 7 bases and J by 0 bases, leaving 9 bases between them. Germline CDR1 reads MNHEY; CDR2 reads SMNVEV (reference sequence). The CDR3 sequence: CASTEALNTEAFF. Here the CDR3 DNA reads TGTGCCAGCACAGAGGCCTTGAACACTGAAGCTTTCTTT.

This clone was seen a few times. The rearrangement uses TRBV2 and TRBJ1-4; 7 nucleotides line up with TRBD1. The CDR3 extends over 16 amino acids. Germline loops: CDR1 SNHLY, CDR2 FYNNEI. The V gene end was trimmed by 0 bases and the J gene end by 5 bases; junction bases not matched to a gene: 6. The CDR3, as DNA: TGTGCCAGCAGTGAAGCACTGACAGGGACAAATGAAAAACTGTTTTTT. It yields the protein CASSEALTGTNEKLFF. Using reference TRBV2 and TRBJ1-4 for the parts outside the CDR3, the full variable domain is EPEVTQTPSHQVTQMGQEVILRCVPISNHLYFYWYRQILGQKVEFLVSFYNNEISEKSEIFDDQFSVERPDGSNFTLKIRSTKLEDSAMYFCASSEALTGTNEKLFFGSGTQLSVL.

The rearrangement joins TRBV18 to TRBJ2-7; 10 nucleotides align to TRBD1. V lost 3 bases to trimming and J lost 6 bases; unmatched junction nucleotides: 2. Germline values: CDR1 KGHSH, CDR2 LQKENI. The CDR3 extends over 13 amino acids. CDR3 amino acids: CASSPDRGAEQYF. The CDR3 coding sequence is TGTGCCAGCTCACCGGACAGGGGGGCCGAGCAGTACTTC.

The V gene is TRBV4-2, the J gene TRBJ2-3; 9 nucleotides line up with TRBD1. This CDR3 is 15 amino acids long. The germline CDR1 and CDR2 sequences are LGHNA and YNFKEQ. V lost 4 bases, J lost 2 bases, and 4 bases stayed unmatched. CDR3 sequence reads: CASSPTGGYTDTQYF. The CDR3 coding sequence is TGTGCCAGCAGCCCGACAGGGGGTTACACAGATACGCAGTATTTT.

This clone came up once. The chain uses TRBV2 and TRBJ2-7; D might be TRBD2 (5 bases). The CDR3 runs 12 residues. Between the trimmed V and J ends, which lost 7 bases and 3 bases, there was a span of 10 bases. Germline assignment: CDR1 SNHLY and CDR2 FYNNEI. The CDR3 sequence: CASIEGSYEQYF. CDR3 bases: TGTGCCAGCATTGAGGGCAGCTACGAGCAGTACTTC.